This T cell receptor beta chain was observed in a study of response to subunit inactivated influenza vaccine. General study points: Authors suggested seasonal influenza vaccinations each recruit few new T cells.

From the RT-PCR reads, TCRdb called clonotypes with MiXCR, one entry per CDR3 protein. The sample consists of approximately 700,000 distinct CDR3 sequences, roughly 13% of them appearing once. CDR3 length: 16 residues. CDR1 SGHRS and CDR2 YFSETQ come from the germline V gene. A word on this clonotype: Its matching antigen is unknown. One end of the junction does not line up with germline, which may come from a read error.

This TCR was sampled from a man aged 45 to 65 who received an inactivated influenza vaccine. The specimen was PBMCs from blood, collected approximately 15 days before vaccination. V usage is TRBV5-1 and J usage is TRBJ2-2, with 8 bases that match TRBD2. Here the CDR3 reads CTSSLVLAGNTGELFF. DNA of the CDR3: TGCACCAGCAGCTTGGTGCTAGCGGGTAACACCGGGGAGCTGTTTTTT.